The 12 T cell receptor beta chains given below trace back to one sample, sequenced in a study of CD8 T cells in ankylosing spondylitis. TCRdb reprocessed the 5' RACE reads with MiXCR, giving one entry per CDR3 protein. The sample carries hundreds of thousands of distinct CDR3 sequences, 10% to 13% recorded once. Sequencing was performed on blood, either unsorted or a sorted T cell fraction (not recorded which). These receptors all stem from a male donor with ankylosing spondylitis or in good health (not recorded which).

This clonotype was seen repeatedly, ten times or more. This chain joins TRBV24-1 and TRBJ2-5, with TRBD2 as a possible D gene (6 bases). CDR3 size: 15 residues. Germline loops: CDR1 KGHDR, CDR2 SFDVKD. V lost 4 bases, J lost 0 bases, and 11 bases lay in between. CDR3 loop: CATSEPGLYQETQYF. Written as DNA, the CDR3 is TGTGCCACCAGTGAACCGGGACTCTACCAAGAGACCCAGTACTTC.

This clonotype has at least ten counts. The V and J genes are TRBV3-1 and TRBJ1-2, with TRBD1 as a possible D gene (6 bases). V was trimmed by 6 bases and J by 8 bases, leaving 13 bases between them. The CDR3 covers 12 residues. From germline, CDR1 is LGHDT and CDR2 YNNKEL (reference sequence). The CDR3 DNA sequence: TGTGCCAGCAGTACAGGGTTAGGCGGCTACACCTTC. It yields the protein CASSTGLGGYTF.

J is TRBJ2-7 and V is TRBV7-9; 10 nucleotides match TRBD1. The germline gives CDR1 SEHNR, CDR2 FQNEAQ (reference sequence). The CDR3 is 14 residues long. V shed 6 bases, J shed 0 bases, and the junction held 2 bases outside the gene matches. In DNA form, the CDR3 reads TGTGCCAGCAGGGACAGGGGGAACTCCTACGAGCAGTACTTC. Its translation: CASRDRGNSYEQYF.

This clonotype was detected ten times or more. The genes are TRBV11-2 and TRBJ2-3; 8 bases are a match to TRBD1. Germline loops: CDR1 SGHAT, CDR2 FQNNGV. The CDR3 has 16 residues. Losses at the gene ends were 3 bases for V and 2 bases for J; bases not matched to a gene: 7. CDR3 loop: CASSLAGQGITDTQYF. DNA for the CDR3: TGTGCCAGCAGCTTGGCCGGACAGGGAATCACAGATACGCAGTATTTT.

The chain couples TRBV10-3 to TRBJ2-7, with D possibly TRBD2 on 6 matching bases. Germline V gene lookup returns CDR1 ENHRY and CDR2 SYGVKD. V shed 4 bases and J shed 0 bases, with 19 bases lying between them. The CDR3 has 17 amino acids. The CDR3, as DNA: TGTGCCATCAGTGTTGGGTCAGGGAGGACAAGCTCCTACGAGCAGTACTTC. Amino acid sequence: CAISVGSGRTSSYEQYF.

Many counts were recorded for this clonotype. The V call is TRBV7-2, the J call TRBJ1-6; TRBD1 might be the D (6 bases). This CDR3 is 17 amino acids long. V dropped 4 bases and J dropped 2 bases, with 15 bases sitting between them. The germline CDR1 and CDR2 sequences are SGHTA and FQGNSA. In DNA form, the CDR3 reads TGTGCCAGCAGCTCCAAGGGGGGGTTAGCCTATAATTCACCCCTCCACTTT. Translating it yields CASSSKGGLAYNSPLHF. Complete variable domain (other parts from reference TRBV7-2 and TRBJ1-6): GAGVSQSPSNKVTEKGKDVELRCDPISGHTALYWYRQSLGQGLEFLIYFQGNSAPDKSGLPSDRFSAERTGGSVSTLTIQRTQQEDSAVYLCASSSKGGLAYNSPLHFGNGTRLTVT.

This clonotype came up many times. The rearrangement uses TRBV12-3 or TRBV12-4 and TRBJ2-3; no definite D call. V shed 6 bases and J shed 0 bases, with 13 bases lying between them. The CDR3 contains 15 residues. The CDR3 loop reads CASSYARASTDTQYF. The CDR3 DNA reads TGTGCCAGCAGCTACGCTAGGGCTAGCACAGATACGCAGTATTTT.

At least ten counts were recorded for this clonotype. CDR3 amino acids: CASSLAQGATEAFF. The CDR3 DNA sequence: TGCGCCAGCAGCTTGGCTCAGGGTGCTACTGAAGCTTTCTTT. The rearrangement uses TRBV5-1 and TRBJ1-1, with D maybe TRBD1 (5 bases). Trimming removed 0 bases from V and 5 bases from J, with 11 bases in between. CDR3 length equals 14 residues. From germline, CDR1 is SGHRS and CDR2 YFSETQ.

This clonotype was detected many times. This chain connects TRBV5-1 to TRBJ1-1, with 8 bases aligning to TRBD1. This CDR3 is built from 14 residues. V trimming: 5 bases; J trimming: 1 base; junction bases outside the gene matches: 4. Looked up from germline, CDR1 is SGHRS and CDR2 is YFSETQ. The CDR3 DNA reads as TGCGCCAGCAGGGGACAGGTGACGAACACTGAAGCTTTCTTT. This translates into CASRGQVTNTEAFF.

This clonotype was seen repeatedly, ten times or more. This CDR3 is CASSQEPETYEQYF. The CDR3 DNA follows: TGTGCCAGCAGCCAAGAACCGGAAACCTACGAGCAGTACTTC. This sequence joins TRBV3-1 and TRBJ2-7; D uncertain. CDR1 is LGHDT, CDR2 YNNKEL, per germline (reference sequence). CDR3 size: 14 residues. Trimming took 0 bases from V and 2 from J, leaving 8 bases between them.

The chain uses TRBV6-5 and TRBJ2-7; D may be TRBD1 (6 bases). Looked up from germline, CDR1 is MNHEY and CDR2 is SVGAGI. CDR3 length equals 13 residues. Between the trimmed V and J ends, which lost 4 bases and 5 bases, there was a span of 12 bases. CDR3 region: CASSLKGDHEQYF. CDR3 nucleotide sequence: TGTGCCAGCAGTTTAAAGGGGGACCACGAGCAGTACTTC.

This clonotype was counted at least ten times. The chain uses TRBV5-6 and TRBJ2-7; weak D call: TRBD2 (5 bases). This CDR3 is 14 amino acids long. Trimming cost V 1 base and J 1 base, with 9 bases left between them. CDR1 SGHDT and CDR2 YYEEEE come from the germline V gene. The CDR3 sequence is CASSLRAASYEQYF. The CDR3 DNA follows: TGTGCCAGCAGCTTGAGAGCGGCGTCCTACGAGCAGTACTTC.